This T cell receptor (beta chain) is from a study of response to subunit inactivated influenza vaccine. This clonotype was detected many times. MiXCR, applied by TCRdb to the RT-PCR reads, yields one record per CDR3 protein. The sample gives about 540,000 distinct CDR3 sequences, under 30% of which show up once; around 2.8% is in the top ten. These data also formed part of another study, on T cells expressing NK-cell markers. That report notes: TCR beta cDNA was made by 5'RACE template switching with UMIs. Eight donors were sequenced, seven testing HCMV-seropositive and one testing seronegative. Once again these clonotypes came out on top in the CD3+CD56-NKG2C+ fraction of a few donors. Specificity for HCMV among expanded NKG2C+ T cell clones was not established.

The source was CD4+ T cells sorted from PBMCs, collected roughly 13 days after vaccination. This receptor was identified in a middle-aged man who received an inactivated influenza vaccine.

CDR3 amino acids: CASSSGTPRTDTQYF. CDR3 DNA sequence: TGTGCCAGCAGTTCCGGGACTCCACGAACAGATACGCAGTATTTT. The chain is built from TRBV6-2 or TRBV6-3 and TRBJ2-3; D is perhaps TRBD2 (6 bases). The germline V gene has CDR1 MNHEY and CDR2 SVGEGT. Trimming removed 4 bases at V and 3 bases at J, with 14 bases between. This CDR3 is built from 15 residues.